This TCR beta chain was retrieved from a study of identical twins. A universal primer site was incorporated via template switching, and the cDNA contained unique molecular identifiers. From the 5' RACE reads, TCRdb called clonotypes with MiXCR, one entry per CDR3 protein. The sample lists hundreds of thousands of distinct CDR3 sequences, 5.5% to 7.5% seen once, with approximately 2% in the top ten. This clonotype was counted a few times. Its cognate antigen is unknown. Germline CDR1 and CDR2: SQVTM and ANQGSEA. This CDR3 comprises 15 residues. Unmatched junction bases numbered 7, after V lost 6 bases and J lost 2 bases. Study conclusions and caveats: With monozygotic twins, out-of-frame TCR alpha sharing exceeded what models estimated. Sharing of beta out-of-frame sequences by twins showed a weaker excess.

The receptor was isolated from a man between 18 and 29 years old in good health. Sequenced material: naive T cells sorted from blood. The genes are TRBV29-1 and TRBJ2-7; 13 positions match TRBD2. The chain's CDR3 is CSVAGTSGDTYEQYF. The CDR3 DNA follows: TGCAGCGTGGCCGGGACTAGCGGGGATACCTACGAGCAGTACTTC.